These 15 T cell receptor beta chains share one sample of origin, sequenced in a study of OX40 agonist ivuxolimab in advanced cancers. Assay: immunoSEQ multiplex PCR; the TCRdb copy retains only in-frame clones and omits some. Of 57,000 or so clones listed, 84% are singletons. Sequences were derived from CD4+ or CD8+ T cells sorted from blood, sampled in a trial of the OX40 agonist ivuxolimab. Receptor source: an adult with an advanced solid tumor such as melanoma, head and neck, liver or kidney cancer.

This chain joins TRBV5-4 and TRBJ2-5; D is ambiguous. Germline V gives CDR1 SGHNT, CDR2 YYREEE (reference sequence). The CDR3 is 14 amino acids. The V gene lost 1 base and the J gene lost 6 bases, with 13 bases spanning the gap. DNA of the CDR3: TGTGCCAGCAGCTTGTTAACGGCAGCGCAGACCCAGTACTTC. Translation gives CASSLLTAAQTQYF.

The chain combines TRBV5-4 with TRBJ2-5; either TRBD1 or TRBD2 may fit D (7 bases each). TRBJ2-7 matches the DNA end more closely, so the J call is doubtful. Germline V gene sequence: CDR1 SGHNT, CDR2 YYREEE (reference sequence). CDR3 size: 15 residues. As DNA, the CDR3 is TGTGCCAGCAGCGGCGCAGGGGGGGAGGCGGGCGAGCAGTACTTC. Translation: CASSGAGGEAGEQYF.

To note about this clone: The junction departs from germline at one end; a sequencing error may be responsible. The rearrangement uses TRBV6-5 and TRBJ1-5, with 8 bases fitting TRBD1. Germline V gene sequence: CDR1 MNHEY, CDR2 SVGAGI. The length of the CDR3 is 14 residues. CDR3 region: CASSQGASSQPQHF. The CDR3 DNA follows: TGTGCCAGCAGTCAGGGGGCTAGCAGTCAGCCCCAGCATTTT.

The chain joins TRBV6-5 to TRBJ1-5; 11 positions match TRBD1. Trimming at V came to 6 bases and at J to 4 bases, leaving 2 bases not matched to a gene. Germline assignment: CDR1 MNHEY and CDR2 SVGAGI. The length of the CDR3 is 14 residues. The CDR3 DNA follows: TGTGCCAGCAGAGGGACAGGGGGAAATCAGCCCCAGCATTTT. The encoded protein is CASRGTGGNQPQHF.

About this clone: One junction end does not reproduce the germline sequence, and a read error may be involved. The chain combines TRBV5-1 with TRBJ1-1; the D gene is possibly TRBD1 (6 bases). In germline, CDR1 is SGHRS, CDR2 YFSETQ. The CDR3 is made up of 16 amino acids. The CDR3 bases are TGCGCCAGCACTAATTCCCCGGGACACCAGAACGCTGAAGCTTTCTTT. Encoded protein: CASTNSPGHQNAEAFF.

The chain recombines TRBV2 with TRBJ2-7; D not resolved. Trimming shortened V by 6 bases and J by 11 bases, and 17 bases separated the two germline ends. Germline values: CDR1 SNHLY, CDR2 FYNNEI. CDR3 length: 12 residues. As DNA, the CDR3 is TGTGCCAGCAGAGACGGTCGATTTGATAAGTACTTC. Protein: CASRDGRFDKYF.

This chain links TRBV9 with TRBJ1-5; weak D call: TRBD1 (6 bases). Trimming cost V 7 bases and J 3 bases, with 17 bases left between them. The CDR3 extends over 15 amino acids. CDR1 is SGDLS, CDR2 YYNGEE, per germline. The CDR3 DNA is TGTGCCAGCCATCCCGCCCGGGACATCAATCAGCCCCAGCATTTT. Its protein product is CASHPARDINQPQHF. Filled out from reference TRBV9 and TRBJ1-5, the complete variable domain reads DSGVTQTPKHLITATGQRVTLRCSPRSGDLSVYWYQQSLDQGLQFLIQYYNGEERAKGNILERFSAQQFPDLHSELNLSSLELGDSALYFCASHPARDINQPQHFGDGTRLSIL.

This chain links TRBV7-9 with TRBJ2-3; 9 nucleotides line up with TRBD1. The CDR3 is 16 amino acids. Germline CDR1 SEHNR, CDR2 FQNEAQ (reference sequence). V trimming: 7 bases; J trimming: 1 base; junction bases outside the gene matches: 9. This CDR3 reads CASTPDRGFGTDTQYF. Written as DNA, the CDR3 is TGTGCCAGCACCCCGGACAGGGGCTTTGGCACAGATACGCAGTATTTT.

The gene calls are TRBV21-1 and TRBJ2-7. TRBV21-1 is classified as a pseudogene. The CDR3 contains 17 residues. The CDR3 reads CASSKRKGTSYSYEQYF. CDR3 bases: TGTGCCAGCAGCAAACGCAAGGGAACCTCATACTCCTACGAGCAGTACTTC.

The V call is TRBV6-6, the J call TRBJ2-7, with D perhaps given as TRBD1 or TRBD2 (5 bases each). Trimming removed 0 bases from V and 2 bases from J, with 8 bases in between. Looked up from germline, CDR1 is MNHNY and CDR2 is SVGAGI (reference sequence). There are 14 residues in the CDR3. CDR3 loop: CASSYSGAAYEQYF. The CDR3 region has the DNA TGTGCCAGCAGTTACTCCGGGGCAGCCTACGAGCAGTACTTC.

The chain employs TRBV7-3 and TRBJ2-6, with no clear D. CDR1 is SGHTA and CDR2 is FQGTGA in the germline V gene. There are 15 residues in the CDR3. The germline V and J ends were trimmed by 5 bases and 0 bases, with 8 bases remaining between them. In DNA, the CDR3 is TGTGCCAGCAGCCGCCCCGACTCTGGGGCCAACGTCCTGACTTTC. Residues: CASSRPDSGANVLTF.

CDR3 in DNA: TGTGCCAGCAGCTTTGGGACTAAAGAGACCCAGTACTTC. This sequence encodes CASSFGTKETQYF. The genes are TRBV5-6 and TRBJ2-5, with TRBD2 identical over 7 bases. The germline gives CDR1 SGHDT, CDR2 YYEEEE. The CDR3 consists of 13 residues. The V gene end was trimmed by 2 bases and the J gene end by 3 bases; junction bases not matched to a gene: 1.

The chain uses TRBV2 and TRBJ2-5; tentative D call: TRBD2 (5 bases). Germline V lookup: CDR1 SNHLY, CDR2 FYNNEI. CDR3 size: 15 residues. Trimming took 7 bases from V and 5 from J, leaving 20 bases between them. This CDR3 is CASINRRRPGETQYF. The CDR3 DNA reads TGTGCCAGCATAAACCGGCGGAGACCGGGGGAGACCCAGTACTTC. Full variable domain (rest looked up from reference TRBV2 and TRBJ2-5): EPEVTQTPSHQVTQMGQEVILRCVPISNHLYFYWYRQILGQKVEFLVSFYNNEISEKSEIFDDQFSVERPDGSNFTLKIRSTKLEDSAMYFCASINRRRPGETQYFGPGTRLLVL.

The chain combines TRBV19 with TRBJ1-3; D gene ambiguous. The germline gives CDR1 LNHDA, CDR2 SQIVND (reference sequence). The CDR3 is 14 residues long. Trimming pared 6 bases from V and 4 bases from J, leaving 13 bases between. CDR3 nucleotide sequence: TGTGCCAGTAGGCCGCGGCGCGCGGGAAACACCATATATTTT. Translating gives CASRPRRAGNTIYF.

The chain uses TRBV2 and TRBJ1-1, with 7 bases identical to TRBD1. The CDR3 consists of 14 residues. Trimming removed 9 bases from V and 6 bases from J; junction bases left unmatched: 13. In germline, CDR1 is SNHLY, CDR2 FYNNEI. The chain's CDR3 is CASSRDSGWAEAFF. Written as DNA, the CDR3 is TGTGCCAGTAGCCGGGACAGCGGGTGGGCTGAAGCTTTCTTT.